This TCR beta chain emerged from a study of blood T cell repertoires in COVID-19. Study context: Samples representing acute and convalescent COVID-19 were sourced from the United States, Italy and Spain.

Authors' data handling: Amplified reference gene primers provided the basis for estimating nucleated cell counts. TCRdb's table, derived via immunoSEQ multiplex PCR, lists solely in-frame clones and lacks some. The V and J calls and clone size come from that table; D and trimming were worked out from the DNA. The profile shows 200,000 to 300,000 clones, more than 75% of them singletons. The CDR3 is 14 residues long. Looked up from germline, CDR1 is KGHSH and CDR2 is LQKENI. Between the trimmed V and J ends, which lost 2 bases and 1 base, there was a span of 8 bases. Sequenced input: peripheral blood. The chain joins TRBV18 to TRBJ1-1; D gene ambiguous. The receptor was derived from a woman aged 70-85 years with active or convalescent COVID-19. The chain's CDR3 is CASSPNQANTEAFF. DNA of the CDR3: TGTGCCAGCTCACCAAATCAGGCGAACACTGAAGCTTTCTTT.